The subject of this entry is one T cell receptor (beta chain). Profiled with immunoSEQ multiplex PCR; TCRdb holds only in-frame clones, not every one. Among tens of thousands of clones listed, 85% to 90% were seen once. This CDR3 is 14 amino acids long. Germline V gene sequence: CDR1 SGHAT, CDR2 FQDESV (reference sequence). The germline V and J ends were trimmed by 1 base and 2 bases, with 9 bases remaining between them. The data stem from a study of OX40 agonist ivuxolimab in advanced cancers. Study-level background: Ivuxolimab, an antibody that agonizes OX40 (CD134), was administered to the patients. Aged roughly 23 to 79 with a mean of 60 years, they were under 85% male. Each patient was given ivuxolimab into a vein every 2 weeks, at 0.01 to 10 mg/kg. Those treated in dose escalation had hepatocellular carcinoma, melanoma, renal cell cancer or head and neck cancer.

The chain combines TRBV11-1 with TRBJ2-7; D is uncertain. This receptor was identified in an adult with an advanced solid tumor such as melanoma, head and neck, liver or kidney cancer. Sequenced here: CD4+ or CD8+ T cells sorted from blood, sampled in a trial of the OX40 agonist ivuxolimab. CDR3: CASSLGAKAYEQYF. The CDR3 DNA sequence: TGTGCCAGCAGCTTAGGGGCTAAGGCCTACGAGCAGTACTTC.